Listed below are T cell receptor beta chains from one sample, sequenced in a study of HIV-infected patients and healthy controls. Using its own MiXCR run on the 5' RACE reads, TCRdb lists one record per CDR3 protein. Among 18,000 or so distinct CDR3 sequences listed, around 8.3% were seen once. Material: blood. The receptors here all came from an adult in good health. The CDR3 runs from the conserved cysteine through the conserved F or W. The D gene is left open where the match is weak. Only part of the rows carry a size: once, few, many, or a class if the clone is expanded.

D: NA
size: many
J: TRBJ2-3
V: TRBV30
DNA: TGTGCCTGGAGTGTGGGGGGAAGTCTAGATACGCAGTATTTT
CDR3: CAWSVGGSLDTQYF

D: TRBD2
size: many
J: TRBJ2-3
V: TRBV5-1
DNA: TGCGCCAGCAGCTCACCGGGACTAGTTCTAGATACGCAGTATTTT
CDR3: CASSSPGLVLDTQYF

D: NA
size: many
J: TRBJ2-3
V: TRBV11-1
DNA: TGTGCCAGCAGCTTAGGGGTCCAGAAGCCCACAGATACGCAGTATTTT
CDR3: CASSLGVQKPTDTQYF

D: NA
size: many
J: TRBJ2-1
V: TRBV11-1
DNA: TGTGCCAGCAGCTTATTCAGGGTAGAGAACGGGGATGAGCAGTTCTTC
CDR3: CASSLFRVENGDEQFF

D: NA
size: many
J: TRBJ2-1
V: TRBV20-1
DNA: TGCAGTGCTAGAGATGGATCCGGGAGCAGCTCCTACAATGAGCAGTTCTTC
CDR3: CSARDGSGSSSYNEQFF

D: NA
size: NA
J: TRBJ1-1
V: TRBV6-1
DNA: TGTGCCAGCAGTGGGGCGGCCAGTGAAGGCACTGAAGCTTTCTTT
CDR3: CASSGAASEGTEAFF

D: NA
size: many
J: TRBJ2-1
V: TRBV12-3/TRBV12-4
DNA: TGTGCCAGCAGTTTTAAGGCTTTGTTAGGGGTGATTGCTGAGCAGTTCTTC
CDR3: CASSFKALLGVIAEQFF

D: NA
size: medium-sized
J: TRBJ2-7
V: TRBV20-1
DNA: TGCAGTGCCCCAGGTGGGACTTACGAGCAGTACTTC
CDR3: CSAPGGTYEQYF

D: TRBD1
size: NA
J: TRBJ2-7
V: TRBV20-1
DNA: TGCAGTGCTAGACCCCGGGACAGGGGAACCTACGAGCAGTACTTC
CDR3: CSARPRDRGTYEQYF

D: NA
size: NA
J: TRBJ2-1
V: TRBV3-1
DNA: TGTGCCAGCAGCGCACAAACAGGCTACAATGAGCAGTTCTTC
CDR3: CASSAQTGYNEQFF

D: TRBD2
size: many
J: TRBJ2-7
V: TRBV6-1
DNA: TGTGCCAGCAGTGAAACTAGCGGGAGTTTTTACGAGCAGTACTTC
CDR3: CASSETSGSFYEQYF

D: TRBD1
size: many
J: TRBJ2-5
V: TRBV14
DNA: TGTGCCAGCAGCCAAGATGGGGAAGGCAGGGGGCGACGGGAGACCCAGTACTTC
CDR3: CASSQDGEGRGRRETQYF

D: TRBD2
size: medium-sized
J: TRBJ2-1
V: TRBV7-8
DNA: TGTGCCAGCAGCTTACGTGCGGGAGAGACCTACAATGAGCAGTTCTTC
CDR3: CASSLRAGETYNEQFF

D: NA
size: many
J: TRBJ2-2
V: TRBV28
DNA: TGTGCCAGCAGTTTCCGGAGGGGCCCCGGGGAGCTGTTTTTT
CDR3: CASSFRRGPGELFF

D: NA
size: NA
J: TRBJ1-5
V: TRBV27
DNA: TGTGCCAGCAGTTTGTCAGGGATAGAGCAGCCCCAGCATTTT
CDR3: CASSLSGIEQPQHF

D: TRBD2
size: medium-sized
J: TRBJ2-5
V: TRBV20-1
DNA: TGCAGTGCTAGAGAAGGTAGCGGGACGTACCAAGAGACCCAGTACTTC
CDR3: CSAREGSGTYQETQYF

D: TRBD1
size: NA
J: TRBJ1-1
V: TRBV5-6
DNA: TGTGCCAGCAGCTTGAGACAGGGGACTGAAGCTTTCTTT
CDR3: CASSLRQGTEAFF

D: TRBD1
size: many
J: TRBJ2-4
V: TRBV29-1
DNA: TGCAGCGTCATACAGGGGGCGAGTAGAAACATTCAGTACTTC
CDR3: CSVIQGASRNIQYF

D: TRBD2
size: few
J: TRBJ2-5
V: TRBV29-1
DNA: TGCAGCGTTACGGGACTAGCGGGAGTCGGAGAGACCCAGTACTTC
CDR3: CSVTGLAGVGETQYF

D: NA
size: medium-sized
J: TRBJ2-2
V: TRBV20-1
DNA: TGCAGTACTTTAGCGGAGAACACCGGGGAGCTGTTTTTT
CDR3: CSTLAENTGELFF

D: NA
size: many
J: TRBJ1-1
V: TRBV6-6
DNA: TGTGCCAGCAGTTACGAACCCCAGGGAACAGCTTTCTTT
CDR3: CASSYEPQGTAFF

D: TRBD2
size: many
J: TRBJ2-3
V: TRBV12-3/TRBV12-4
DNA: TGTGCCAGCAGTTTCACCGGACTAGCGAGGGATACGCAGTATTTT
CDR3: CASSFTGLARDTQYF

D: NA
size: NA
J: TRBJ2-1
V: TRBV29-1
DNA: TGCAGCGTTGTTGGCGGTGCCTACAATGAGCAGTTCTTC
CDR3: CSVVGGAYNEQFF

D: NA
size: NA
J: TRBJ1-1
V: TRBV12-3/TRBV12-4
DNA: TGTGCCAGCAGCGTCGACAGGAACACTGAAGCTTTCTTT
CDR3: CASSVDRNTEAFF

D: TRBD2
size: few
J: TRBJ2-1
V: TRBV3-1
DNA: TGTGCCAGCAGCCAAGTCCTGGGACTAGACTTGAATGAGCAGTTCTTC
CDR3: CASSQVLGLDLNEQFF

D: NA
size: NA
J: TRBJ1-1
V: TRBV6-6
DNA: TGTGCCAGCGGGATACAGGGAGGCACTGAAGCTTTCTTT
CDR3: CASGIQGGTEAFF

D: TRBD2
size: medium-sized
J: TRBJ2-5
V: TRBV7-2
DNA: TGTGCCAGCAGCTCAGGCCCTAGCGGAGAGACCCAGTACTTC
CDR3: CASSSGPSGETQYF

D: NA
size: medium-sized
J: TRBJ2-3
V: TRBV7-9
DNA: TGTGCCAGCAGCTTAATTCAGACCCCAGATACGCAGTATTTT
CDR3: CASSLIQTPDTQYF

D: NA
size: NA
J: TRBJ2-3
V: TRBV28
DNA: TGTGCCAGCAGTTTACAACGATCAGGGAGGGGGGCCCCAGATACGCAGTATTTT
CDR3: CASSLQRSGRGAPDTQYF

D: NA
size: many
J: TRBJ2-3
V: TRBV15
DNA: TGTGCCACCAGCAGAGATATCCACCCAGATACGCAGTATTTT
CDR3: CATSRDIHPDTQYF

D: TRBD2
size: many
J: TRBJ2-1
V: TRBV5-4
DNA: TGTGCCAGCAGCGAGGAGCGGGATTCCTACAATGAGCAGTTCTTC
CDR3: CASSEERDSYNEQFF

D: TRBD2
size: many
J: TRBJ2-3
V: TRBV7-9
DNA: TGTGCCAGCAGCATTACCGGGACTAGCGGGGTCCAATACACAGATACGCAGTATTTT
CDR3: CASSITGTSGVQYTDTQYF

D: NA
size: many
J: TRBJ2-7
V: TRBV7-9
DNA: TGTGCCAGCAGCTCGCCCACCAGAATCTACGAGCAGTACTTC
CDR3: CASSSPTRIYEQYF

D: NA
size: medium-sized
J: TRBJ2-1
V: TRBV27
DNA: TGTGCCAGCAGTTTAATAGGTCAGACCTACAATGAGCAGTTCTTC
CDR3: CASSLIGQTYNEQFF

D: TRBD2
size: many
J: TRBJ2-5
V: TRBV6-6
DNA: TGTGCCAGCGTCGACTGGCTAGCGGCCCAAGAGACCCAGTACTTC
CDR3: CASVDWLAAQETQYF

D: TRBD1
size: NA
J: TRBJ2-7
V: TRBV30
DNA: TGTGCCGGCGGGACAGGGGCTACAAGGCAGTACTTC
CDR3: CAGGTGATRQYF

D: NA
size: few
J: TRBJ2-7
V: TRBV20-1
DNA: TGCAGTGCTAGAGATCGTGGGATCAACTACGAGCAGTACTTC
CDR3: CSARDRGINYEQYF

D: NA
size: many
J: TRBJ2-2
V: TRBV6-6
DNA: TGTGCCAGCAGGGCTAGCCGGGATTCCGGGGAGCTGTTTTTT
CDR3: CASRASRDSGELFF

D: TRBD2
size: medium-sized
J: TRBJ2-1
V: TRBV30
DNA: TGTGCCTGGATAAGGAGCGGGAGCGGGTACAATGAGCAGTTCTTC
CDR3: CAWIRSGSGYNEQFF

D: NA
size: NA
J: TRBJ2-1
V: TRBV27
DNA: TGTGCCAGCAGCCCTGGCCAAACCATTAGGCCGAGGGAGCAGTTCTTC
CDR3: CASSPGQTIRPREQFF

D: NA
size: medium-sized
J: TRBJ2-2
V: TRBV3-1
DNA: TGTGCCAGCAGCCAAGAGGGTGCGAACACCGGGGAGCTGTTTTTT
CDR3: CASSQEGANTGELFF

D: NA
size: many
J: TRBJ2-3
V: TRBV6-5
DNA: TGTGCCAGCAGGTCCAGCGAGTTAGTAGATACGCAGTATTTT
CDR3: CASRSSELVDTQYF

D: NA
size: many
J: TRBJ2-7
V: TRBV27
DNA: TGTGCCAGCAGTCTCAGTCCCGAGTACGAGCAGTACTTC
CDR3: CASSLSPEYEQYF

D: NA
size: many
J: TRBJ2-7
V: TRBV5-1
DNA: TGCGCCAGCAGCTGGGGCTTCGGGGGAGTGGGCGAGCAGTACTTC
CDR3: CASSWGFGGVGEQYF

D: NA
size: many
J: TRBJ2-5
V: TRBV5-1
DNA: TGCGCCAGCAGCTTGGGTAGCGGACAAGAGACCCAGTACTTC
CDR3: CASSLGSGQETQYF

D: TRBD1
size: few
J: TRBJ2-6
V: TRBV2
DNA: TGTGCCCGTGGGACAGGCGGTGGGGCCAACGTCCTGACTTTC
CDR3: CARGTGGGANVLTF

D: NA
size: many
J: TRBJ2-5
V: TRBV5-1
DNA: TGCGCCAGCAGCAGCAGTCGGGTCGTCCAAGAGACCCAGTACTTC
CDR3: CASSSSRVVQETQYF

D: TRBD1
size: NA
J: TRBJ1-1
V: TRBV18
DNA: TGTGCCAGCTCACCCTCGACAGGGACGAAAACTGAAGCTTTCTTT
CDR3: CASSPSTGTKTEAFF

D: TRBD1
size: many
J: TRBJ1-6
V: TRBV12-3/TRBV12-4
DNA: TGTGCCAGCACGGGACAGGGGGCGGAAAATTCACCCCTCCACTTT
CDR3: CASTGQGAENSPLHF

D: TRBD1
size: many
J: TRBJ2-1
V: TRBV7-6
DNA: TGTGCCAGCAGCCCTGGACAGGGCCGTACCTCCTACAATGAGCAGTTCTTC
CDR3: CASSPGQGRTSYNEQFF